The T cell receptor (beta chain) under discussion was sequenced for a study of post-analysis software for immune sequencing data. Study-level results: Compared with controls, patients had more of about 5 TRBV segments, including TRBV5-6, TRBV5-1 and TRBV20-1.

This clonotype was seen a few times. Antigen specificity is unknown. The CDR3 covers 16 residues. Trimming at V came to 0 bases and at J to 3 bases, leaving 5 bases not matched to a gene. Per the germline V gene, CDR1 is DFQATT and CDR2 is SNEGSKA (reference sequence). Carried by the TCR beta cDNA libraries were unique molecular identifiers. TCRdb re-analysed the PCR reads in MiXCR, keeping a single row per CDR3 protein. The data contain about 760,000 distinct CDR3 sequences, about 32% of them singletons. The chain recombines TRBV20-1 with TRBJ1-5, with 10 bases fitting TRBD1. The clonotype comes from a girl aged 5 to 17 with multiple sclerosis. The specimen sequenced was blood. CDR3 amino acids: CSARERDRGYNQPQHF. The CDR3 bases are TGCAGTGCTAGAGAAAGGGACAGGGGCTACAATCAGCCCCAGCATTTT.